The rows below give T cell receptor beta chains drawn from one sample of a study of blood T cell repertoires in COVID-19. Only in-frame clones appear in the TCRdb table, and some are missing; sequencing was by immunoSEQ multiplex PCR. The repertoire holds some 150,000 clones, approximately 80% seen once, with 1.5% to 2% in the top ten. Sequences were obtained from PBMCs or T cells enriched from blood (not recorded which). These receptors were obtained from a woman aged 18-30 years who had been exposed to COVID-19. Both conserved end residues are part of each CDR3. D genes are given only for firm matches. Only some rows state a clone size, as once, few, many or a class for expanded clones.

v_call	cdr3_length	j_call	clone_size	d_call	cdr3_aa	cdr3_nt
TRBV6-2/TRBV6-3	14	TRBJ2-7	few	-	CASSWGTRNYEQYF	TGTGCCAGCAGTTGGGGGACTCGAAACTACGAGCAGTACTTC
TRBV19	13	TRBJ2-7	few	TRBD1	CASSIGTGTEQYF	TGTGCCAGTAGTATAGGGACAGGGACCGAGCAGTACTTC
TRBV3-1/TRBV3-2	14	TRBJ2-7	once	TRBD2	CASSQGTKTYEQYF	TGTGCCAGCAGCCAGGGGACTAAAACCTACGAGCAGTACTTC
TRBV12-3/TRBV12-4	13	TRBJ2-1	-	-	CASTGQPPREQFF	TGTGCCAGCACCGGACAGCCTCCCCGGGAGCAGTTCTTC
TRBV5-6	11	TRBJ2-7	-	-	CASSSAYEQYF	TGTGCCAGCAGCTCCGCCTACGAGCAGTACTTC
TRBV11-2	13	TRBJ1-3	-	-	CASETGSRNTIYF	TGTGCCAGCGAAACAGGGAGCAGAAACACCATATATTTT
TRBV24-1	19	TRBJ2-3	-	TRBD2	CATSAAGTSGNKGTDTQYF	TGTGCCACCAGTGCCGCGGGGACTAGCGGAAACAAGGGGACAGATACGCAGTATTTT
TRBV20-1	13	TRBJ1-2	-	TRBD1	CSASYRGDYGYTF	TGCAGTGCTAGTTACAGGGGAGACTATGGCTACACCTTC
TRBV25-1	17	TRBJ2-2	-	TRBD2	CASREGLAGGYTGELFF	TGTGCCAGCAGGGAGGGACTAGCGGGAGGGTACACCGGGGAGCTGTTTTTT
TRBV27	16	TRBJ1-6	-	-	CASKGLRARLSSPLHF	TGTGCCAGCAAGGGACTTCGGGCAAGGTTAAGTTCACCCCTCCACTTT
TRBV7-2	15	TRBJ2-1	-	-	CASSLLMTSGSEQFF	TGTGCCAGCAGCTTACTGATGACTTCGGGAAGCGAGCAGTTCTTC
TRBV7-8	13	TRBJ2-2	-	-	CASSLGGLGELFF	TGTGCCAGCAGCTTAGGGGGCCTCGGGGAGCTGTTTTTT
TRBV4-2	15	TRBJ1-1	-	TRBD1	CASEPGQGAETEAFF	TGTGCCAGCGAACCGGGACAGGGGGCTGAGACTGAAGCTTTCTTT
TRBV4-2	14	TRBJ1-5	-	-	CASSPLTGNQPQHF	TGTGCCAGCAGCCCTCTCACAGGGAATCAGCCCCAGCATTTT
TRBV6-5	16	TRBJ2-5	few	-	CASSYGFGRGAETQYF	TGTGCCAGCAGTTACGGTTTCGGGAGAGGGGCAGAGACCCAGTACTTC
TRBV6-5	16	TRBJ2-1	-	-	CASSYQAGTTYNEQFF	TGTGCCAGCAGTTACCAAGCGGGTACTACCTACAATGAGCAGTTCTTC
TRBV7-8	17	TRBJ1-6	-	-	CASSQLPPSSYNSPLHF	TGTGCCAGCAGCCAACTCCCACCGAGCTCCTATAATTCACCCCTCCACTTT
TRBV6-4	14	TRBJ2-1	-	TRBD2	CASSDSGERNEQFF	TGTGCCAGCAGTGATAGCGGGGAGAGGAATGAGCAGTTCTTC
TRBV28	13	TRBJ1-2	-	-	CASRSQGSRGYTF	TGTGCCAGCAGAAGTCAGGGCAGCCGCGGCTACACCTTC
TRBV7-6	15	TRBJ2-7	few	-	CASSLEGVSRYEQYF	TGTGCCAGCAGCTTAGAAGGGGTGAGTCGCTACGAGCAGTACTTC
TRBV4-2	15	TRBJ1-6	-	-	CASSQDLRGGSPLHF	TGTGCCAGCAGCCAAGATCTTAGGGGTGGTTCACCCCTCCACTTT
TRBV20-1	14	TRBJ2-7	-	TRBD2	CSASEGTSVYEQYF	TGCAGTGCTAGTGAAGGGACTAGCGTCTACGAGCAGTACTTC
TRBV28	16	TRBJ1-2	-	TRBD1	CASSTTGQGEGYGYTF	TGTGCCAGCAGTACCACCGGACAGGGGGAAGGCTATGGCTACACCTTC
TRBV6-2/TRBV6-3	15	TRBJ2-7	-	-	CASSYSAVSSYEQYF	TGTGCCAGCAGTTACTCTGCGGTAAGCTCCTACGAGCAGTACTTC
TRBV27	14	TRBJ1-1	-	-	CASSLSGGGTEAFF	TGTGCCAGCAGTTTATCTGGAGGCGGAACTGAAGCTTTCTTT
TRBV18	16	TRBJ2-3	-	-	CASSPPVGTSTDTQYF	TGTGCCAGCTCACCACCGGTCGGGACTAGCACAGATACGCAGTATTTT
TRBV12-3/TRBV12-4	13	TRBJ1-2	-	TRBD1	CASKTGASDGYTF	TGTGCCAGCAAAACAGGGGCATCCGATGGCTACACCTTC
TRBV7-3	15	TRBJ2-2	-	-	CASSDIPGYTGELFF	TGTGCCAGCAGCGATATACCGGGATACACCGGGGAGCTGTTTTTT
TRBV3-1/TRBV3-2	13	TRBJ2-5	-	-	CASSHTGSGTQYF	TGTGCCAGCAGCCACACAGGGTCTGGGACCCAGTACTTC
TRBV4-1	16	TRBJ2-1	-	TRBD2	CASSQGWASGNNEQFF	TGCGCCAGCAGCCAAGGCTGGGCTAGCGGGAACAATGAGCAGTTCTTC
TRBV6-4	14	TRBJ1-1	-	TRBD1	CASRETGGNTEAFF	TGTGCCAGCAGAGAGACAGGGGGCAACACTGAAGCTTTCTTT
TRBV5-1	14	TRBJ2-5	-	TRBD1	CASSLAGGQETQYF	TGCGCCAGCAGCTTGGCAGGGGGACAAGAGACCCAGTACTTC
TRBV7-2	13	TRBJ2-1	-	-	CASSLVSLGGQFF	TGTGCCAGCAGCTTAGTTTCTCTTGGCGGGCAGTTCTTC
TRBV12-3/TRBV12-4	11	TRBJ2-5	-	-	CASSFGETQYF	TGTGCCAGCAGTTTCGGAGAGACCCAGTACTTC
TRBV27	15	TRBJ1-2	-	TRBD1	CASSLSGQGGYGYTF	TGTGCCAGCAGTTTATCAGGACAGGGCGGCTATGGCTACACCTTC
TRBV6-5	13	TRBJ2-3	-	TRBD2	CACLAGGGDTQYF	TGTGCCTGTCTAGCGGGAGGAGGGGATACGCAGTATTTT
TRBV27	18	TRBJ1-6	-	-	CASSWQGLTPPYNSPLHF	TGTGCCAGCAGTTGGCAGGGCCTCACCCCCCCCTATAATTCACCCCTCCACTTT